This passage covers 19 T cell receptor beta chains from one sample sequenced in a study of T cells in localized non-small cell lung cancer (dated by TCRdb to 2019 to 2021). Receptor amplification or capture employed the immunoSEQ multiplex PCR assay. The table was pulled from immuneACCESS by TCRdb, which kept in-frame rearrangements only. Such tables lose some clones; where checked, under half of the loss comes from unresolved V genes, and the rest has no known cause. The sample contains 31,000 or so clones, about 80% of them found a single time. The top ten constitute 15% to 20% of the sample. Here the sequenced sample was peripheral blood, taken before any cancer treatment. Receptor source: a male donor at least 60 years old with stage III squamous cell lung carcinoma.

The chain carries TRBV19 and TRBJ2-7, with D possibly TRBD1 on 7 matching bases. The CDR3 is 14 residues long. CDR1 and CDR2 from the germline V gene are LNHDA and SQIVND (reference sequence). V lost 4 bases to trimming and J lost 4 bases, with 14 bases between them. The CDR3 bases are TGTGCCAGTAGTAGGGAGACAGGGAGGTACGAGCAGTACTTC. It is translated as CASSRETGRYEQYF.

The chain carries TRBV7-2 and TRBJ1-5; D may be TRBD1 (5 bases). CDR1 and CDR2 (germline): SGHTA, FQGNSA. V was cut by 5 bases and J by 5 bases, with 10 bases left in between. The CDR3 totals 13 residues. The CDR3 reads CASSAQGDQPQHF. CDR3 DNA sequence: TGTGCCAGCAGCGCACAAGGGGATCAGCCCCAGCATTTT.

J is TRBJ2-7 and V is TRBV7-2; TRBD2 matches at 12 bases. The junction had 4 bases not matched to a gene; V was cut back by 1 base and J by 12 bases. The germline CDR1 and CDR2 sequences are SGHTA and FQGNSA. The CDR3 is 13 residues long. Here the CDR3 reads CASSLGLAGDPYF. DNA for the CDR3: TGTGCCAGCAGCTTAGGACTAGCGGGAGACCCGTACTTC.

J is TRBJ1-5 and V is TRBV30; D remains unclear. This CDR3 spans 14 amino acids. Per the germline V gene, CDR1 is GTSNPN and CDR2 is SVGIG (reference sequence). Trimming shortened V by 0 bases and J by 7 bases, and 13 bases separated the two germline ends. CDR3 sequence (DNA): TGTGCCTGGAGTGTACTTTTGGGAGGGCAGCCCCAGCATTTT. Its translation: CAWSVLLGGQPQHF.

V and J are TRBV19 and TRBJ1-5, with 7 bases fitting TRBD1. CDR3 length equals 16 residues. V was clipped by 1 base and J by 6 bases; unmatched bases: 9. CDR1 is LNHDA and CDR2 is SQIVND in the germline V gene (reference sequence). The CDR3 bases are TGTGCCAGTAGTATAGTGACAGGGTCGGGTTCTCAGCCCCAGCATTTT. Its translation: CASSIVTGSGSQPQHF. The variable domain in full, completed from reference TRBV19 and TRBJ1-5, reads DGGITQSPKYLFRKEGQNVTLSCEQNLNHDAMYWYRQDPGQGLRLIYYSQIVNDFQKGDIAEGYSVSREKKESFPLTVTSAQKNPTAFYLCASSIVTGSGSQPQHFGDGTRLSIL.

J is TRBJ2-3 and V is TRBV19; TRBD2 is a possible D gene (5 bases). Germline CDR1 and CDR2: LNHDA and SQIVND (reference sequence). The CDR3 is 13 amino acids. The germline V and J ends were trimmed by 3 bases and 7 bases, with 11 bases remaining between them. The CDR3 loop reads CASSIPSTNTQYF. The CDR3 bases are TGTGCCAGTAGTATCCCTAGCACGAATACGCAGTATTTT.

The chain combines TRBV11-3 with TRBJ2-1, with 7 bases matching TRBD2. Germline CDR1 SGHNT, CDR2 YENEEA. The junction had 6 bases not matched to a gene; V was cut back by 5 bases and J by 8 bases. The CDR3 has 13 residues. CDR3 residues: CASSKGLVDEQFF. The CDR3, as DNA: TGTGCCAGCAGCAAAGGACTAGTAGATGAGCAGTTCTTC.

The chain combines TRBV19 with TRBJ2-2; 10 bases line up with TRBD2. Germline V gene lookup returns CDR1 LNHDA and CDR2 SQIVND (reference sequence). The CDR3 runs to 15 residues. With V trimmed by 4 bases and J by 2 bases, 1 base remained unmatched. Here the CDR3 DNA reads TGTGCCAGTAGTACTAGCGGGAGAAACACCGGGGAGCTGTTTTTT. It specifies CASSTSGRNTGELFF.

The chain employs TRBV19 and TRBJ2-7; no clear D gene. CDR3 length: 14 amino acids. The germline gives CDR1 LNHDA, CDR2 SQIVND (reference sequence). The ends were cut back, 6 bases at V and 7 bases at J, with 19 bases in the middle. CDR3 DNA sequence: TGTGCCAGTAGCCGAACTCGAACCCGTTCAGAGCAGTACTTC. This sequence encodes CASSRTRTRSEQYF.

The chain employs TRBV7-2 and TRBJ1-5; D remains ambiguous. This CDR3 has 12 residues. Per the germline V gene, CDR1 is SGHTA and CDR2 is FQGNSA. Between the trimmed V and J ends, which lost 5 bases and 5 bases, there was a span of 7 bases. For the CDR3, the DNA is TGTGCCAGCAGCCCCCCAGATCAGCCCCAGCATTTT. It yields the protein CASSPPDQPQHF.

This clone occurred a few times. The chain joins TRBV28 to TRBJ2-7; 7 nucleotides match TRBD1. CDR3 size: 15 residues. CDR1 is MDHEN and CDR2 is SYDVKM in the germline V gene. The V and J ends lost 5 bases and 6 bases, in that order; junction bases with no gene match: 13. The CDR3 DNA sequence: TGTGCCAGCAGTGCCTTCTTAGAGGGGGCGGGCGAGCAGTACTTC. Translation: CASSAFLEGAGEQYF.

The chain carries TRBV7-2 and TRBJ1-1; D is unclear. The CDR3 runs to 13 residues. Germline-derived CDR1 and CDR2 are SGHTA and FQGNSA. Deletions cut 7 bases from V and 0 bases from J, with 9 bases between. The CDR3 reads CASIVSLNTEAFF. The CDR3 region has the DNA TGTGCCAGCATCGTAAGTTTGAACACTGAAGCTTTCTTT.

The V gene is TRBV9, the J gene TRBJ1-4; D may be TRBD1 (6 bases). Between the trimmed V and J ends, which lost 5 bases and 12 bases, there was a span of 20 bases. Germline V gene lookup returns CDR1 SGDLS and CDR2 YYNGEE. This CDR3 has 14 residues. CDR3 sequence: CASSQNRDGGQLFF. The CDR3 DNA reads TGTGCCAGCAGTCAGAACAGGGACGGGGGACAACTGTTTTTT.

The V gene is TRBV6-6, the J gene TRBJ2-7, with D uncertain. V dropped 6 bases and J dropped 7 bases, with 13 bases sitting between them. CDR1 is MNHNY and CDR2 is SVGAGI in the germline V gene (reference sequence). CDR3 length equals 12 residues. CDR3 amino acids: CASREYMGEQYF. CDR3 coding DNA: TGTGCCAGCAGGGAATACATGGGGGAGCAGTACTTC.

The chain recombines TRBV7-2 with TRBJ2-1; D is ambiguous. The CDR3 extends over 18 amino acids. Germline values: CDR1 SGHTA, CDR2 FQGNSA. V dropped 4 bases and J dropped 0 bases, with 19 bases sitting between them. DNA for the CDR3: TGTGCCAGCAGCTCTGGGGAAGGGAACTTCCACTCCTACAATGAGCAGTTCTTC. It encodes CASSSGEGNFHSYNEQFF.

This clone has more than one count but fewer than ten. The V gene is TRBV28, the J gene TRBJ1-5; no clear D gene. Germline V gene data show CDR1 as MDHEN and CDR2 as SYDVKM. The CDR3 spans 13 residues. V was pared by 7 bases and J by 2 bases, with 9 bases between. The CDR3 DNA reads TGTGCCAGCAATATTGATCGCAATCAGCCCCAGCATTTT. As protein: CASNIDRNQPQHF.

This clone was found once. The V and J genes are TRBV7-6 and TRBJ2-5, with 10 bases identical to TRBD2. Unmatched junction bases numbered 8, after V lost 5 bases and J lost 5 bases. The CDR3 length is 15 residues. Germline CDR1 is SGHVS and CDR2 is FNYEAQ. The chain's CDR3 is CASSILAGGPETQYF. In nucleotides, the CDR3 is TGTGCCAGCAGCATTTTAGCGGGGGGCCCCGAGACCCAGTACTTC.

V gene TRBV2 combines with J gene TRBJ2-1; a possible D gene is TRBD2 (5 bases). Trimming took 8 bases from V and 1 from J, leaving 6 bases between them. The CDR3 covers 12 residues. Germline V gene data show CDR1 as SNHLY and CDR2 as FYNNEI. The CDR3 DNA reads as TGTGCCAGCGGGGAGTCCTACAATGAGCAGTTCTTC. Translation: CASGESYNEQFF.

The chain carries TRBV5-1 and TRBJ1-1; no reliable D call. Between the trimmed V and J ends, which lost 7 bases and 4 bases, there was a span of 11 bases. CDR3 length equals 12 residues. The germline CDR1 and CDR2 sequences are SGHRS and YFSETQ. DNA of the CDR3: TGCGCCAGCTTTGGGGATTTCACTGAAGCTTTCTTT. Its translation: CASFGDFTEAFF.